Listed here are 6 T cell receptor beta chains from one sample, sequenced in a study of T cell repertoires in cytomegalovirus infection. A single record per CDR3 protein comes from TCRdb applying MiXCR to the reads. Among about 180,000 distinct CDR3 sequences, approximately 18% were seen once, and the ten largest hold almost 25%. The sequencing sample was made of CD8+ T cells from PBMCs. The source of these receptors is a human donor in good health (CMV status not recorded). Some clones in this sample may be carry-over from other donors' samples.

The rearrangement uses TRBV27 and TRBJ2-2, with D uncertain. The CDR3 length is 13 residues. V shed 6 bases and J shed 3 bases, with 8 bases lying between them. The germline V gene encodes CDR1 MNHEY and CDR2 SMNVEV (reference sequence). In DNA form, the CDR3 reads TGTGCCAGCAGATATAGTGACACCGGGGAGCTGTTTTTT. Translation: CASRYSDTGELFF.

This chain uses TRBV6-2 or TRBV6-3 with TRBJ1-4, with D tentatively TRBD1 (5 bases). The CDR3 is 15 residues long. The V end lost 6 bases, the J end lost 4 bases, and 15 bases lay between the germline ends. CDR1 is MNHEY and CDR2 is SVGEGT in the germline V gene. The CDR3 region is CASRTPGRINEKLFF. DNA for the CDR3: TGTGCCAGCAGAACTCCGGGACGGATTAATGAAAAACTGTTTTTT.

The gene calls are TRBV7-9 and TRBJ2-3, with TRBD1 matching over 10 bases. With V trimmed by 5 bases and J by 4 bases, 6 bases remained unmatched. This CDR3 region has 15 residues. Looked up from germline, CDR1 is SEHNR and CDR2 is FQNEAQ (reference sequence). The CDR3 protein is CASSRRDRGADTQYF. The CDR3 DNA reads as TGTGCCAGCAGCCGACGGGACAGGGGAGCAGATACGCAGTATTTT.

The chain has TRBV11-2 and TRBJ2-7; D remains ambiguous. CDR3 length: 12 residues. Germline CDR1 and CDR2: SGHAT and FQNNGV. Trimming shortened V by 1 base and J by 6 bases, and 7 bases separated the two germline ends. The CDR3 here is CASSLVPREQYF. DNA for the CDR3: TGTGCCAGCAGCTTAGTTCCCCGCGAGCAGTACTTC.

This sequence joins TRBV20-1 and TRBJ2-7; a weak D match, TRBD1 (7 bases). CDR1 is DFQATT, CDR2 SNEGSKA, per germline (reference sequence). V lost 1 base, J lost 3 bases, and 13 bases lay in between. This CDR3 has 14 amino acids. The CDR3 coding sequence is TGCAGTGCTAGAGCCGGTCAGGGGGGCTACGAGCAGTACTTC. This sequence encodes CSARAGQGGYEQYF.

The CDR3, as DNA: TGCGCCAGCAGCCAAGAACAGCCCCGCTACAATGAGCAGTTCTTC. Its translation is CASSQEQPRYNEQFF. The chain is built from TRBV4-1 and TRBJ2-1; D gene ambiguous. Trimming took off 0 bases at V and 3 bases at J, with 9 bases between the two ends. Germline V CDR1 and CDR2: MGHRA, YSYEKL. CDR3 length: 15 residues.